A selection of T cell receptor beta chains follows, all from one sample in a study of T cells in Graves' hyperthyroidism and ophthalmopathy. TCRdb re-analysed the multiplex PCR reads in MiXCR, keeping a single row per CDR3 protein. Among approximately 570,000 distinct CDR3 sequences listed, less than 20% were seen once. Material: blood. All receptors derive from a man in his forties or fifties with Graves' ophthalmopathy. Each CDR3 is given with its conserved first and last residue. D genes are given only for firm matches. Clone sizes are given selectively: once, few, many, or a class where the clone is expanded.

TRBJ2-6 NA NA 16 TRBV20-1 CSAKGGSHSGANVLTF TGCAGTGCTAAGGGGGGCTCACACTCTGGGGCCAACGTCCTGACTTTC
TRBJ2-3 NA TRBD2 17 TRBV14 CASSQDRGLAVTDTQYF TGTGCCAGCAGCCAAGATAGAGGACTAGCGGTCACAGATACGCAGTATTTT
TRBJ2-2 NA NA 15 TRBV7-3 CASTLTGQYTGELFF TGTGCCAGCACCTTAACTGGACAGTACACCGGGGAGCTGTTTTTT
TRBJ2-7 many NA 16 TRBV28 CASSFWDIRYFQEQYF TGTGCCAGCAGTTTTTGGGACATCCGTTACTTCCAGGAGCAGTACTTC
TRBJ2-7 NA NA 17 TRBV5-1 CASSLGGTSRHSYEQYF TGCGCCAGCAGCTTGGGGGGTACTAGTCGCCACTCCTACGAGCAGTACTTC
TRBJ1-1 many TRBD1 13 TRBV5-1 CASRRGQDTEAFF TGCGCCAGCAGGCGGGGACAGGACACTGAAGCTTTCTTT
TRBJ2-3 many NA 14 TRBV5-1 CASSFAGFTDTQYF TGCGCCAGCAGCTTTGCGGGGTTCACAGATACGCAGTATTTT
TRBJ2-7 many TRBD1 17 TRBV6-1 CASSEGTGGSSLYEQYF TGTGCCAGCAGTGAAGGGACAGGGGGTTCCTCTCTATACGAGCAGTACTTC
TRBJ1-2 few TRBD1 15 TRBV29-1 CSVEDQRTGGYGYTF TGCAGCGTTGAAGATCAAAGGACAGGCGGGTATGGCTACACCTTC
TRBJ2-3 few TRBD2 17 TRBV5-1 CASSPLTLAGGADTQYF TGCGCCAGCAGCCCCCTGACTTTAGCGGGAGGGGCAGATACGCAGTATTTT
TRBJ2-3 few NA 13 TRBV27 CASSLSLTRPQYF TGTGCCAGCAGTTTATCCCTCACTAGACCGCAGTATTTT